These 18 T cell receptor beta chains were sequenced from one sample in a study of radiotherapy plus CTLA-4 blockade in lung cancer. Sequencing was performed with immunoSEQ multiplex PCR; in TCRdb, only in-frame clones are kept and a portion is missing. This table has 75,000 to 100,000 clones, 82% appearing once. The sample here was peripheral blood, taken from a patient treated with radiotherapy plus ipilimumab. All receptors derive from a human donor with non-small cell lung cancer who had a partial response to radiotherapy plus ipilimumab.

The gene calls are TRBV2 and TRBJ2-7; 7 bases fit TRBD1. The junction had 25 bases not matched to a gene; V was cut back by 6 bases and J by 5 bases. CDR1 and CDR2 (germline): SNHLY, FYNNEI. This CDR3 is 19 amino acids long. This CDR3 reads CASSGEGGGFSAGFNEQYF. CDR3 DNA sequence: TGTGCCAGCAGCGGTGAAGGGGGCGGATTTTCCGCTGGTTTTAACGAGCAGTACTTC. The full variable domain, with the rest looked up from reference TRBV2 and TRBJ2-7, is EPEVTQTPSHQVTQMGQEVILRCVPISNHLYFYWYRQILGQKVEFLVSFYNNEISEKSEIFDDQFSVERPDGSNFTLKIRSTKLEDSAMYFCASSGEGGGFSAGFNEQYFGPGTRLTVT.

V usage is TRBV5-4 and J usage is TRBJ2-5; possible D gene TRBD1, 5 bases. CDR1 is SGHNT, CDR2 YYREEE, per germline (reference sequence). The CDR3 spans 13 residues. The germline V and J ends were trimmed by 3 bases and 4 bases, with 10 bases remaining between them. CDR3 in amino acids: CASSWQGGETQYF. In nucleotides, the CDR3 is TGTGCCAGCAGCTGGCAGGGTGGAGAGACCCAGTACTTC. The variable domain in full, completed from reference TRBV5-4 and TRBJ2-5, reads ETGVTQSPTHLIKTRGQQVTLRCSSQSGHNTVSWYQQALGQGPQFIFQYYREEENGRGNFPPRFSGLQFPNYSSELNVNALELDDSALYLCASSWQGGETQYFGPGTRLLVL.

The chain has TRBV4-1 and TRBJ1-5; 7 nucleotides match TRBD1. V lost 3 bases to trimming and J lost 2 bases; unmatched junction nucleotides: 1. This CDR3 has 14 amino acids. Germline lookup yields CDR1 MGHRA and CDR2 YSYEKL. CDR3 sequence: CASSQQGGNQPQHF. The CDR3 region has the DNA TGCGCCAGCAGCCAGCAGGGGGGCAATCAGCCCCAGCATTTT.

The chain employs TRBV4-1 and TRBJ2-3; D may be TRBD2 (6 bases). Germline CDR1 MGHRA, CDR2 YSYEKL. The CDR3 totals 17 residues. Trimming pared 0 bases from V and 6 bases from J, leaving 19 bases between. This CDR3 reads CASSQDFASAYGDTQYF. DNA of the CDR3: TGCGCCAGCAGCCAAGACTTCGCTAGCGCATACGGCGATACGCAGTATTTT.

The rearrangement joins TRBV2 to TRBJ2-7; 12 nucleotides line up with TRBD2. Germline V gives CDR1 SNHLY, CDR2 FYNNEI. The CDR3 covers 14 residues. The ends lost 7 bases at V and 6 bases at J; junction bases unmatched: 7. The CDR3 loop is CASTLLAGGPEQYF. The CDR3 coding sequence is TGTGCCAGCACCTTACTAGCGGGAGGCCCCGAGCAGTACTTC.

This CDR3 is CASLGQGNTEAFF. The CDR3 DNA is TGTGCCAGCCTCGGACAGGGGAACACTGAAGCTTTCTTT. The chain employs TRBV19 and TRBJ1-1, with 8 bases identical to TRBD1. This CDR3 spans 13 amino acids. Trimming removed 9 bases from V and 1 base from J; junction bases left unmatched: 4. CDR1 LNHDA and CDR2 SQIVND come from the germline V gene (reference sequence).

The chain employs TRBV20-1 and TRBJ1-1; the D gene is possibly TRBD1 (6 bases). Germline CDR1 DFQATT, CDR2 SNEGSKA (reference sequence). The V and J ends lost 5 bases and 5 bases respectively, with 9 bases between them. This CDR3 is built from 11 residues. Here the CDR3 reads CSAARGTEAFF. The DNA for the CDR3 is TGCAGTGCTGCCAGGGGAACTGAAGCTTTCTTT.

The count of this clone is one. CDR3: CASSLALQGSYNEQFF. The CDR3, as DNA: TGTGCCAGCAGCTTGGCCTTACAGGGATCCTACAATGAGCAGTTCTTC. The chain carries TRBV5-5 and TRBJ2-1; D is perhaps TRBD1 (6 bases). Germline-derived CDR1 and CDR2 are SGHKS and YYEKEE (reference sequence). The CDR3 consists of 16 residues. V lost 0 bases to trimming and J lost 1 base, with 11 bases between them. The whole variable domain, filled in from reference TRBV5-5 and TRBJ2-1, reads DAGVTQSPTHLIKTRGQQVTLRCSPISGHKSVSWYQQVLGQGPQFIFQYYEKEERGRGNFPDRFSARQFPNYSSELNVNALLLGDSALYLCASSLALQGSYNEQFFGPGTRLTVL.

The J gene is TRBJ1-4, the V gene TRBV28; D possibly corresponds to TRBD1 (5 bases). Germline CDR1 is MDHEN and CDR2 is SYDVKM. The CDR3 has 13 amino acids. V was trimmed by 8 bases and J by 8 bases, leaving 15 bases between them. CDR3 residues: CASGRGSDEKLFF. In nucleotides, the CDR3 is TGTGCCAGCGGGAGGGGAAGCGACGAAAAACTGTTTTTT.

In DNA, the CDR3 is TGTGCCAGCAGTTACATGGGTGCACAGAAAAACAATGAGCAGTTCTTC. It translates to CASSYMGAQKNNEQFF. The chain has TRBV6-5 and TRBJ2-1, with D hard to call. The V end was cut by 2 bases, the J end by 5 bases, with 16 bases between. The CDR3 length is 16 residues. Germline assignment: CDR1 MNHEY and CDR2 SVGAGI.

This clone was recorded a few times. The V and J genes are TRBV28 and TRBJ2-7; D is undetermined. CDR1 and CDR2 from the germline V gene are MDHEN and SYDVKM. This CDR3 spans 12 amino acids. The V end was cut by 8 bases, the J end by 0 bases, with 8 bases between. The CDR3 region has the DNA TGTGCCAGCGGTATCAGCTCCTACGAGCAGTACTTC. Translated: CASGISSYEQYF.

The chain links TRBV18 to TRBJ2-2; 8 nucleotides align to TRBD2. The germline V gene encodes CDR1 KGHSH and CDR2 LQKENI. V was pared by 3 bases and J by 7 bases, with 7 bases of the junction left unmatched. CDR3 size: 15 residues. The CDR3 sequence is CASSPIAGFLGELFF. For the CDR3, the DNA is TGTGCCAGCTCACCGATAGCGGGATTTCTCGGGGAGCTGTTTTTT.

A remark on this clone: This sample includes further DNA sequences coding for the same CDR3. The gene calls are TRBV7-3 and TRBJ2-2; the match to TRBD2 covers 9 bases. Germline trimming cut 1 base from V and 3 bases from J; bases unmatched to any gene: 6. The CDR3 has 17 residues. In germline, CDR1 is SGHTA, CDR2 FQGTGA. The chain's CDR3 is CASSLSSGRAHTGELFF. In DNA, the CDR3 is TGTGCCAGCAGCTTAAGTAGCGGGAGAGCTCACACCGGGGAGCTGTTTTTT.

This chain uses TRBV30 with TRBJ2-7, with D unresolved. V was clipped by 0 bases and J by 10 bases, with 10 bases between them. The CDR3 covers 11 residues. The germline V gene has CDR1 GTSNPN and CDR2 SVGIG (reference sequence). CDR3: CAWSVRQVQYF. Written as DNA, the CDR3 is TGTGCCTGGAGTGTACGGCAGGTCCAGTACTTC.

V gene TRBV28 combines with J gene TRBJ2-7; TRBD1 matches 9 bases. The CDR3 runs to 14 residues. CDR1 MDHEN and CDR2 SYDVKM come from the germline V gene. V gave up 6 bases and J gave up 3 bases; unmatched junction bases: 6. CDR3 bases: TGTGCCAGCAGAAGACAGGGGGGTAACTACGAGCAGTACTTC. Its translation: CASRRQGGNYEQYF.

The V gene is TRBV9, the J gene TRBJ1-2; no clear D. CDR1 is SGDLS and CDR2 is YYNGEE in the germline V gene. V lost 1 base to trimming and J lost 8 bases, with 15 bases between them. This CDR3 is 14 amino acids long. The CDR3 DNA reads TGTGCCAGCAGCGTAAGCGTGGGTGGCGGCGGCTACACCTTC. This sequence encodes CASSVSVGGGGYTF.

In DNA form, the CDR3 reads TGTGCCAGCAGGGCCGACAGCACCTACGAGCAGTACTTC. Translated: CASRADSTYEQYF. The chain employs TRBV6-5 and TRBJ2-7, with D tentatively TRBD1 (5 bases). From germline, CDR1 is MNHEY and CDR2 SVGAGI. The CDR3 is 13 amino acids. The ends were cut back, 6 bases at V and 2 bases at J, with 11 bases in the middle.

This clone appeared a single time. The chain links TRBV7-9 to TRBJ2-5; D unresolved. The J call may be wrong; the DNA end is better matched by TRBJ2-7. The germline V gene has CDR1 SEHNR and CDR2 FQNEAQ (reference sequence). The CDR3 contains 13 residues. This chain's CDR3 is CASSSRPQSEQYF. The DNA of the CDR3 is TGTGCCAGCAGCTCGCGGCCCCAGTCCGAGCAGTACTTC.